This TCR beta chain emerged from a study of cytomegalovirus exposure and HLA in healthy donors. Primers included in the PCR were 60 Vbeta and 13 Jbeta primers. The repertoire was sequenced with immunoSEQ multiplex PCR; TCRdb's copy has only in-frame clones and lacks some. The sample has just over 150,000 clones, roughly 78% seen once. Sequencing was carried out using PBMCs. This receptor was identified in a woman between 40 and 55 years old in good health and CMV-seronegative.

In nucleotides, the CDR3 is TGTGCCAGCAGCGTAGCCACGAGGATTGGGGGGGATGGCTACACCTTC. It translates to CASSVATRIGGDGYTF. The chain is built from TRBV9 and TRBJ1-2, with D tentatively TRBD1 (5 bases). Trimming pared 0 bases from V and 6 bases from J, leaving 18 bases between. The CDR3 has 16 amino acids. Germline loops: CDR1 SGDLS, CDR2 YYNGEE.